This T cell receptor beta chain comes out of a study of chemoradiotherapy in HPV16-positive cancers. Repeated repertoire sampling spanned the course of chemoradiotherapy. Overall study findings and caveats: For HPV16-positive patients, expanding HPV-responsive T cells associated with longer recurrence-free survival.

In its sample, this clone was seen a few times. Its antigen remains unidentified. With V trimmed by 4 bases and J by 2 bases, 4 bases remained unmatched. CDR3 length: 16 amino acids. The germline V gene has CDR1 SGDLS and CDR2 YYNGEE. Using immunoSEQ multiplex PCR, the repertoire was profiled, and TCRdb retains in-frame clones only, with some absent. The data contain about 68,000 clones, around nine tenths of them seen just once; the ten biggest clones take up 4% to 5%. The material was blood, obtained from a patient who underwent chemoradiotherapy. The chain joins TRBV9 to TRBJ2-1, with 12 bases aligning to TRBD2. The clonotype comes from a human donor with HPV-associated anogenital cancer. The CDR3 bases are TGTGCCAGCAGCCCATCTAGCGGGGGGGCCTACAATGAGCAGTTCTTC. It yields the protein CASSPSSGGAYNEQFF.